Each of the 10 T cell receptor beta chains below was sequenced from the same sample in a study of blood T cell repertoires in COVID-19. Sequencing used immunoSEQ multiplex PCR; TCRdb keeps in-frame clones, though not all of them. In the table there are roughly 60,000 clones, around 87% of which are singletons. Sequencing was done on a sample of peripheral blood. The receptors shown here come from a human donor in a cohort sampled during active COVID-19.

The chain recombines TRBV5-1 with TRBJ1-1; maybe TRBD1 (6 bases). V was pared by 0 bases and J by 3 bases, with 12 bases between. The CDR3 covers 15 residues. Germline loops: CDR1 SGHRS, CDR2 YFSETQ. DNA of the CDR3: TGCGCCAGCAGCTTGGTGTCAGGGGAAGACACTGAAGCTTTCTTT. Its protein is CASSLVSGEDTEAFF.

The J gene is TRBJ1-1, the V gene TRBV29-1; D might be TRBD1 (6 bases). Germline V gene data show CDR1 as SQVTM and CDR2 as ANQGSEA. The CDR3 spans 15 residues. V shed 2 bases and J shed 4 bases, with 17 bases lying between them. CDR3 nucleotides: TGCAGCGTTGAACGGGCAGGGGTGGTGGGCACTGAAGCTTTCTTT. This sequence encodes CSVERAGVVGTEAFF.

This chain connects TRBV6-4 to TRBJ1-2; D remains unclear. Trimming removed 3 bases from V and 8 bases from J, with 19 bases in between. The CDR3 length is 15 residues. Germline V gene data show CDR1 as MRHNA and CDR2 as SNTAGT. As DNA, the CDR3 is TGTGCCAGCAGTGAAGCTTCGCGGGGAGCCGGCGGCTACACCTTC. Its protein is CASSEASRGAGGYTF.

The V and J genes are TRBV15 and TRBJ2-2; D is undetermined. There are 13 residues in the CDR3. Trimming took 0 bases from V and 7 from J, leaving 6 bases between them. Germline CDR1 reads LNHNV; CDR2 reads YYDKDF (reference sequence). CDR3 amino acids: CATSRDTGGELFF. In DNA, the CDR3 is TGTGCCACCAGCAGAGATACTGGCGGGGAGCTGTTTTTT.

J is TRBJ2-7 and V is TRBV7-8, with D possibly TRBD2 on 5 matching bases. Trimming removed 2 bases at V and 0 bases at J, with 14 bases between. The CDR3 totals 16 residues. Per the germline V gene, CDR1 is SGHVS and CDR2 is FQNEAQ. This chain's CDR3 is CASSLPPSPSSYEQYF. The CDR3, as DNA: TGTGCCAGCAGCTTACCCCCTAGCCCAAGCTCCTACGAGCAGTACTTC.

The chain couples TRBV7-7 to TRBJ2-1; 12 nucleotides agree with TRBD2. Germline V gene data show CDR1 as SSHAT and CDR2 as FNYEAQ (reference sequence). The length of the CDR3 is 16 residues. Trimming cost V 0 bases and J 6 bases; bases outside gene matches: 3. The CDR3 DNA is TGTGCCAGCAGCTTAGCGTGGACTAGCGGGGCCAATGAGCAGTTCTTC. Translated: CASSLAWTSGANEQFF.

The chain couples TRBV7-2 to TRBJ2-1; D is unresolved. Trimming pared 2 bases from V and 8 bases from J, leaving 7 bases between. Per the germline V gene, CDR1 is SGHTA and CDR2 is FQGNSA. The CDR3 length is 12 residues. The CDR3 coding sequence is TGTGCCAGCAGCTTACAATCCCATGAGCAGTTCTTC. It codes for CASSLQSHEQFF.

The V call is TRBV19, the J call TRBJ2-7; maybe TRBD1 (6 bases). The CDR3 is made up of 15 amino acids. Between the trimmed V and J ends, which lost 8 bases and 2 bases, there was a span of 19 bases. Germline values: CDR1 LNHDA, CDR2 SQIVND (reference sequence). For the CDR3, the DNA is TGTGCCAGTCTTCCACAGGGTCTTTTAGCCTACGAGCAGTACTTC. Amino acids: CASLPQGLLAYEQYF.

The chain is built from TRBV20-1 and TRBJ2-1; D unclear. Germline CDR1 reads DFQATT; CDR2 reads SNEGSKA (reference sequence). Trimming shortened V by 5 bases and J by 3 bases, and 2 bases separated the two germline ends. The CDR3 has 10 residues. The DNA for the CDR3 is TGCAGTGCTTACTACAATGAGCAGTTCTTC. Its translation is CSAYYNEQFF.

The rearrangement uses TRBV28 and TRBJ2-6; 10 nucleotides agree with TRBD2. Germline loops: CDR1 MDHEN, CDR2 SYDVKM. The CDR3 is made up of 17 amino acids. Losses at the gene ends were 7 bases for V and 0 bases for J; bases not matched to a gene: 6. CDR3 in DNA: TGTGCCAGCAAAAGCGGGGGGGTTCTCTCTGGGGCCAACGTCCTGACTTTC. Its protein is CASKSGGVLSGANVLTF.